Listed here are 21 T cell receptor beta chains from one sample, sequenced in a study of control samples from healthy donors and cancer patients. Only in-frame clones appear in the TCRdb table, and some are missing; sequencing was by immunoSEQ multiplex PCR. The sample carries more than 95,000 clones, around 86% recorded once. Sequenced: blood. The receptors were gathered from a man aged 35-49 years in good health.

The V call is TRBV16, the J call TRBJ1-2; D might be TRBD1 (5 bases). The CDR3 contains 13 residues. Germline V gene sequence: CDR1 KGHSY, CDR2 FQNENV. V gave up 3 bases and J gave up 7 bases, with 12 bases separating them. CDR3 sequence: CASSHNSQGGYTF. CDR3 DNA sequence: TGTGCCAGCAGCCATAATAGCCAGGGTGGCTACACCTTC.

The genes are TRBV7-2 and TRBJ2-7, with 12 bases that match TRBD2. The CDR3 covers 15 residues. Germline loops: CDR1 SGHTA, CDR2 FQGNSA. Trimming cost V 4 bases and J 4 bases; bases outside gene matches: 5. The CDR3 nucleotides are TGTGCCAGCAGCTCAGCCGGGACTAGCGGGTACGAGCAGTACTTC. It codes for CASSSAGTSGYEQYF.

This chain connects TRBV13 to TRBJ1-1, with D uncertain. This CDR3 has 13 amino acids. CDR1 is PRHDT and CDR2 is FYEKMQ in the germline V gene (reference sequence). V gave up 5 bases and J gave up 2 bases, with 9 bases separating them. CDR3 sequence reads: CASSPLANTEAFF. CDR3 sequence (DNA): TGTGCCAGCAGCCCCCTCGCAAACACTGAAGCTTTCTTT.

The rearrangement links TRBV21-1 to TRBJ1-2. TRBV21-1 is a recognized pseudogene. The CDR3 is 14 amino acids. In DNA, the CDR3 is TGTGCCAGCACCCACCGGACCACTAACTATGGCTACACCTTC. This gives the protein CASTHRTTNYGYTF.

The chain is built from TRBV6-5 and TRBJ1-2, with 12 bases identical to TRBD1. Trimming removed 5 bases from V and 5 bases from J; junction bases left unmatched: 6. Germline V CDR1 and CDR2: MNHEY, SVGAGI. The CDR3 spans 15 residues. CDR3: CASSIPGQGAYGYTF. CDR3 bases: TGTGCCAGCAGTATACCGGGACAGGGGGCATATGGCTACACCTTC.

The rearrangement joins TRBV7-2 to TRBJ1-3; weak D call: TRBD1 (5 bases). V lost 4 bases and J lost 2, with 6 bases in between. CDR1 is SGHTA, CDR2 FQGNSA, per germline. The CDR3 has 13 amino acids. CDR3 in DNA: TGTGCCAGCAGCTCCAGGGCTGGAAACACCATATATTTT. Translated, it gives CASSSRAGNTIYF.

This clone was observed at least ten times. The chain has TRBV7-9 and TRBJ1-3, with no clear D. The CDR3 contains 15 residues. Germline lookup yields CDR1 SEHNR and CDR2 FQNEAQ (reference sequence). Trimming shortened V by 6 bases and J by 6 bases, and 18 bases separated the two germline ends. This chain's CDR3 is CASRLGDGASNTIYF. CDR3 in DNA: TGTGCCAGCAGGCTAGGTGACGGAGCATCAAACACCATATATTTT. Looking up the rest from reference TRBV7-9 and TRBJ1-3 gives the full variable domain: DTGVSQNPRHKITKRGQNVTFRCDPISEHNRLYWYRQTLGQGPEFLTYFQNEAQLEKSRLLSDRFSAERPKGSFSTLEIQRTEQGDSAMYLCASRLGDGASNTIYFGEGSWLTVV.

The chain couples TRBV24-1 to TRBJ2-3; 9 positions match TRBD2. CDR3 length: 15 amino acids. Germline trimming cut 2 bases from V and 5 bases from J; bases unmatched to any gene: 4. Germline V CDR1 and CDR2: KGHDR, SFDVKD. The CDR3 sequence: CATSDSGLAQDTQYF. The CDR3 nucleotides read TGTGCCACCAGTGATTCGGGACTAGCCCAAGATACGCAGTATTTT.

V gene TRBV18 combines with J gene TRBJ2-2; no firm D call. V was cut by 2 bases and J by 0 bases, with 10 bases left in between. Germline V gene lookup returns CDR1 KGHSH and CDR2 LQKENI. This CDR3 comprises 16 residues. The CDR3 sequence is CASSPSSGSNTGELFF. DNA of the CDR3: TGTGCCAGCTCACCATCGTCAGGTTCGAACACCGGGGAGCTGTTTTTT. The full variable domain, in which reference TRBV18 and TRBJ2-2 provide the parts outside the CDR3, is NAGVMQNPRHLVRRRGQEARLRCSPMKGHSHVYWYRQLPEEGLKFMVYLQKENIIDESGMPKERFSAEFPKEGPSILRIQQVVRGDSAAYFCASSPSSGSNTGELFFGEGSRLTVL.

J is TRBJ2-2 and V is TRBV5-4, with D possibly being TRBD2 (6 bases). CDR1 is SGHNT and CDR2 is YYREEE in the germline V gene (reference sequence). Trimming stripped 1 base from V and 6 bases from J, with 16 bases between. The CDR3 sequence is 16 residues long. In DNA form, the CDR3 reads TGTGCCAGCAGCTTGACCCTCGGGAGATCTGCCGGGGAGCTGTTTTTT. Protein: CASSLTLGRSAGELFF.

J is TRBJ1-2 and V is TRBV2; no firm D call. Trimming removed 4 bases from V and 0 bases from J, with 9 bases in between. This CDR3 has 14 amino acids. Germline assignment: CDR1 SNHLY and CDR2 FYNNEI. The CDR3 is CASSVALANYGYTF. In DNA form, the CDR3 reads TGTGCCAGCAGTGTGGCCCTAGCTAACTATGGCTACACCTTC.

This chain uses TRBV7-3 with TRBJ1-1, with 7 bases lining up with TRBD1. The V segment lost 5 bases and the J segment 7 bases; nucleotides outside the gene matches: 7. This CDR3 contains 13 residues. Germline CDR1 reads SGHTA; CDR2 reads FQGTGA. The CDR3 DNA follows: TGTGCCAGCAGCCCTCAGGGGGGGGATGAAGCTTTCTTT. Protein: CASSPQGGDEAFF.

CDR3 nucleotide sequence: TGTGCCAGCTCACCCCCCCTAGCGGGGAACCAAGAGACCCAGTACTTC. It yields the protein CASSPPLAGNQETQYF. This chain connects TRBV18 to TRBJ2-5; the match to TRBD2 covers 9 bases. CDR1 and CDR2 from the germline V gene are KGHSH and LQKENI. The CDR3 has 16 amino acids. V shed 3 bases, J shed 0 bases, and the junction held 5 bases outside the gene matches.

The chain recombines TRBV12-3 or TRBV12-4 with TRBJ2-7; TRBD2 matches at 7 bases. The ends lost 3 bases at V and 4 bases at J; junction bases unmatched: 3. The CDR3 length is 13 residues. The CDR3 protein is CASSLGLSYEQYF. The CDR3 DNA sequence: TGTGCCAGCAGTTTGGGACTATCGTACGAGCAGTACTTC.

The chain combines TRBV15 with TRBJ2-5; 7 bases are shared with TRBD2. CDR1 is LNHNV, CDR2 YYDKDF, per germline (reference sequence). With 0 bases clipped from V and 1 base from J, the junction kept 2 bases outside the gene matches. The CDR3 consists of 15 residues. CDR3 sequence reads: CATSRDSGGQETQYF. Here the CDR3 DNA reads TGTGCCACCAGCAGAGATTCGGGGGGCCAAGAGACCCAGTACTTC.

Points on this clone: A clone one base away is much larger, so this may be a read error. The chain links TRBV12-3 or TRBV12-4 to TRBJ1-2; the D is unclear. With 4 bases removed from V and 7 bases from J, the gap between germline ends came to 7 bases. The CDR3 loop spans 11 amino acids. The CDR3 DNA is TGTGCCAGCAGTTACCAGCGTGGCTACACCTTC. Protein sequence: CASSYQRGYTF.

The gene calls are TRBV4-3 and TRBJ1-2, with 8 bases that match TRBD1. Germline V gene data show CDR1 as LGHNA and CDR2 as YSLEER. The CDR3 runs 15 residues. The trim removed 0 bases at V and 2 bases at J, leaving 2 bases unmatched. CDR3 loop: CASSQDSGGNYGYTF. The DNA for the CDR3 is TGCGCCAGCAGCCAAGATTCAGGGGGCAACTATGGCTACACCTTC.

The chain employs TRBV21-1 and TRBJ2-7; the table names TRBD1, a call not compared with the DNA. TRBV21-1 has pseudogene status. The CDR3 is 17 residues long. The CDR3: CASSMRARDRGLYEQYF. Here the CDR3 DNA reads TGTGCCAGCAGCATGCGAGCCCGGGACAGGGGACTCTACGAGCAGTACTTC.

This clone showed up just once. V is TRBV2 and J is TRBJ1-6; D gene ambiguous. The CDR3 contains 15 residues. Trimming removed 10 bases at V and 0 bases at J, with 13 bases between. Germline V gene sequence: CDR1 SNHLY, CDR2 FYNNEI. The CDR3 coding sequence is TGTGCCACCCGTGATAGAAGCTCCTATAATTCACCCCTCCACTTT. It encodes CATRDRSSYNSPLHF.

The V call is TRBV5-1, the J call TRBJ2-2; TRBD1 aligns across 11 bases. This CDR3 region has 17 residues. Per the germline V gene, CDR1 is SGHRS and CDR2 is YFSETQ. V trimming: 4 bases; J trimming: 2 bases; junction bases outside the gene matches: 7. This chain's CDR3 is CASSLGGTGGNTGELFF. The DNA of the CDR3 is TGCGCCAGCAGCCTGGGAGGGACAGGGGGAAACACCGGGGAGCTGTTTTTT.

About this clone: Other DNA sequences within the sample encode an identical CDR3. The V call is TRBV7-2, the J call TRBJ1-1; D might be TRBD1 (5 bases). Germline loops: CDR1 SGHTA, CDR2 FQGNSA. The V end was cut by 5 bases, the J end by 1 base, with 8 bases between. The CDR3 is 13 residues long. CDR3 DNA: TGTGCCAGCAGCCCGCAGGGGAACACTGAAGCTTTCTTT. Its protein is CASSPQGNTEAFF.